This T cell receptor beta chain stems from a study of blood T cell repertoires in COVID-19. Produced via immunoSEQ multiplex PCR; TCRdb's table is partial and in-frame only. The sample holds 300,000 to 450,000 clones, roughly 86% seen once. Clinical history reported by participants formed the basis on which cohorts were assigned. Sequenced: PBMCs or T cells enriched from blood (not recorded which). This sequence was found in a woman between 25 and 40 years old who had been exposed to COVID-19.

In DNA, the CDR3 is TGTGCCAGCAGCCCGACTAGCGGGAGGGCCAGTGAGCAGTTCTTC. Its translation: CASSPTSGRASEQFF. J is TRBJ2-1 and V is TRBV3-1 (or the pseudogene TRBV3-2), with 14 bases matching TRBD2. The length of the CDR3 is 15 residues. V lost 4 bases and J lost 9; bases outside the gene matches: 5. Germline V CDR1 and CDR2: LGHDT, YNNKEL (reference sequence).